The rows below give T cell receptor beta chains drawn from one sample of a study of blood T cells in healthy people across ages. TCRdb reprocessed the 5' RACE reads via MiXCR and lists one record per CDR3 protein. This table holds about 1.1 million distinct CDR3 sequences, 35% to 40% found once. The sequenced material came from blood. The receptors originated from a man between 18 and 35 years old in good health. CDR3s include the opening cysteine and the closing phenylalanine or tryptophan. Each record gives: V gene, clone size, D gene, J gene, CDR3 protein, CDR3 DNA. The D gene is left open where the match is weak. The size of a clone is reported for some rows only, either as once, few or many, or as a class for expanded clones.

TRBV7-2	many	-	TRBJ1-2	CASSITGNYGYTF	TGTGCCAGCAGCATAACAGGGAACTATGGCTACACCTTC
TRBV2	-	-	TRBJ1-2	CASSEVRNYGYTF	TGTGCCAGCAGTGAAGTTCGCAACTATGGCTACACCTTC
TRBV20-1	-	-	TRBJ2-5	CSASRENLFKETQYF	TGCAGTGCTAGCCGTGAAAATCTATTTAAAGAGACCCAGTACTTC
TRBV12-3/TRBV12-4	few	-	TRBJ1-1	CASRLKARQRTEAFF	TGTGCCAGCAGGTTAAAAGCTCGGCAGAGGACTGAAGCTTTCTTT
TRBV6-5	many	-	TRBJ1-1	CASSYGGGTEAFF	TGTGCCAGCAGCTACGGAGGGGGCACTGAAGCTTTCTTT
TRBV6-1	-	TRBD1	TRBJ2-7	CASIGRTGWYEQYF	TGTGCCAGCATTGGGAGGACAGGGTGGTACGAGCAGTACTTC
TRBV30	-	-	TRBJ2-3	CAWGVDTQYF	TGTGCCTGGGGGGTGGATACGCAGTATTTT
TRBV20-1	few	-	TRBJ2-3	CSASPTNGNTDTQYF	TGCAGTGCTAGCCCCACAAACGGGAACACAGATACGCAGTATTTT
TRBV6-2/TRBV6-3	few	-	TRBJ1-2	CASSYSTQIYGYTF	TGTGCCAGCAGTTACTCGACGCAGATCTATGGCTACACCTTC
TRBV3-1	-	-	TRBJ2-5	CASSPANSYQETQYF	TGTGCCAGCAGCCCCGCGAACAGCTACCAAGAGACCCAGTACTTC
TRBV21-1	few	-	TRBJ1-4	CASSKEGGTEATNEKLFF	TGTGCCAGCAGCAAAGAGGGAGGGACTGAAGCAACTAATGAAAAACTGTTTTTT
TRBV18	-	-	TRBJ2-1	CASFSVNPNEQFF	TGTGCCAGCTTCTCGGTAAATCCCAATGAGCAGTTCTTC
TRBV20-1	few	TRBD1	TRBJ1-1	CSARGTDTNTEAFF	TGCAGTGCTAGGGGGACAGATACCAACACTGAAGCTTTCTTT
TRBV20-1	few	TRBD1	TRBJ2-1	CSADPGTVGFYEQFF	TGCAGTGCTGACCCTGGGACAGTCGGGTTTTATGAGCAGTTCTTC
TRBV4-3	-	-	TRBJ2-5	CASSQVLQGTLSQETQYF	TGCGCCAGCAGCCAAGTGCTCCAGGGGACGCTTTCCCAAGAGACCCAGTACTTC
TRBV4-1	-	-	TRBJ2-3	CASSQDTGPRVTDTQYF	TGCGCCAGCAGCCAAGATACGGGGCCAAGAGTCACAGATACGCAGTATTTT
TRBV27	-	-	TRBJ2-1	CASREDWSSYNEQFF	TGTGCCAGCAGAGAGGACTGGAGCTCCTACAATGAGCAGTTCTTC
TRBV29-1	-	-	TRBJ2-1	CSVELRLAQFF	TGCAGCGTTGAATTGAGATTAGCGCAGTTCTTC
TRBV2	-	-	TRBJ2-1	CASNSLDYSEQFF	TGTGCCAGCAATTCCCTAGACTACAGTGAGCAGTTCTTC
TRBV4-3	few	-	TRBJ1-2	CASSQVDSRGANYGYTF	TGCGCCAGCAGCCAAGTTGACAGTAGGGGGGCTAACTATGGCTACACCTTC
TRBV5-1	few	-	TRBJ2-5	CASSLEIRQPGKSYF	TGCGCCAGCAGCTTGGAGATCCGACAGCCGGGCAAATCGTACTTC
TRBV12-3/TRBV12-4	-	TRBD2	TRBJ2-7	CASSLGLAGRLSYNEQYF	TGTGCCAGCAGTTTAGGACTAGCGGGGCGTCTCTCCTACAATGAGCAGTACTTC
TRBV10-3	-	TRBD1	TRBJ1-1	CAISEPGQGFTEAFF	TGTGCCATCAGTGAGCCGGGACAGGGGTTCACTGAAGCTTTCTTT
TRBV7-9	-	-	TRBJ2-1	CVSSPFLANEQFF	TGTGTCAGCAGCCCCTTTCTGGCAAATGAGCAGTTCTTC
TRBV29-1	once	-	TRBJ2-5	CSAEALETQYF	TGCAGCGCCGAGGCTCTGGAGACCCAGTACTTC
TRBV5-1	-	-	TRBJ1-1	CASRMGAGDEAFF	TGCGCCAGCAGGATGGGAGCAGGGGATGAAGCTTTCTTT
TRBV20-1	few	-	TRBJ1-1	CSASADRNTEAFF	TGCAGTGCTAGTGCCGACAGGAACACTGAAGCTTTCTTT
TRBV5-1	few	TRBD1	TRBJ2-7	CASSPGTATSYEQYF	TGCGCCAGCAGTCCCGGGACAGCCACCTCCTACGAGCAGTACTTC
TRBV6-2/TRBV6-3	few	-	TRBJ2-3	CATSLSSFATQYF	TGTGCCACCTCTCTGTCAAGTTTCGCCACGCAGTATTTT
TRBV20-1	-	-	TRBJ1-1	CSAARGGTAFF	TGCAGTGCGGCCCGGGGTGGAACGGCTTTCTTT
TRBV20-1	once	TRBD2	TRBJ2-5	CSARDSGGKETQYF	TGCAGTGCTAGAGATAGCGGGGGGAAAGAGACCCAGTACTTC
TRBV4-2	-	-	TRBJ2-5	CASSQGQGGKETQYF	TGTGCCAGCAGCCAAGGTCAGGGGGGAAAAGAGACCCAGTACTTC
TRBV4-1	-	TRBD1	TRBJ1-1	CASGKTGVGTEAFF	TGCGCCAGCGGAAAAACAGGGGTTGGCACTGAAGCTTTCTTT
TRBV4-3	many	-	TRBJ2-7	CASSQGINQRNEQYF	TGCGCCAGCAGCCAAGGGATAAATCAGCGGAACGAGCAGTACTTC
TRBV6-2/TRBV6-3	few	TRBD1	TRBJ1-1	CASYRTGPNTEAFF	TGTGCCAGCTACCGGACAGGACCGAACACTGAAGCTTTCTTT
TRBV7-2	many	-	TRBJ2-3	CASSSRRGANTQYF	TGTGCCAGCAGCTCCCGAAGGGGGGCGAATACGCAGTATTTT
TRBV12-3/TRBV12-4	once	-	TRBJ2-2	CASTLRGFSGELFF	TGTGCCAGCACCCTTAGGGGGTTCTCCGGGGAGCTGTTTTTT
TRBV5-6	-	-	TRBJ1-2	CASSLYGHSSDYGYTF	TGTGCCAGCAGCTTATATGGACACTCTTCTGACTATGGCTACACCTTC
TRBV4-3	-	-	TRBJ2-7	CASSQDYPGAYEQYF	TGCGCCAGCAGCCAAGATTACCCGGGGGCCTACGAGCAGTACTTC
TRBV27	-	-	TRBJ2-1	CASSSERKTRNEQFF	TGTGCCAGCAGTTCGGAGCGGAAGACCCGGAATGAGCAGTTCTTC
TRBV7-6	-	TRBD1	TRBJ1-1	CASTATGGRMNTEAFF	TGTGCCAGCACCGCGACAGGGGGCCGGATGAACACTGAAGCTTTCTTT
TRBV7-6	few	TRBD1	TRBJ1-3	CASSLVGTGSGNTIYF	TGTGCCAGCAGCTTAGTCGGGACAGGGTCTGGAAACACCATATATTTT
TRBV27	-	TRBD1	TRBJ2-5	CASSSTRDSQETQYF	TGTGCCAGCAGTTCTACCAGGGACAGCCAAGAGACCCAGTACTTC
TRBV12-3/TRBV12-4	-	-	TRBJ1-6	CASSLASRVAPLHF	TGTGCCAGCAGTTTAGCTAGTAGGGTTGCACCCCTCCACTTT
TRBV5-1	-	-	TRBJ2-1	CASSSQKTRVDNEQFF	TGCGCCAGCAGCTCTCAGAAAACCCGAGTAGACAATGAGCAGTTCTTC
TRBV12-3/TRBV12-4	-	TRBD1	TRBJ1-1	CASSAQGAINTEAFF	TGTGCCAGCAGTGCCCAGGGGGCTATTAACACTGAAGCTTTCTTT